This T cell receptor beta chain was retrieved from a study of vaccination effects on CD4 cells after COVID-19. Study-wide context: Before sequencing, viral peptide pools were used by the ViraFEST assay to expand antigen-specific CD4+ T cells. PBMC cultures contained two million cells per well, 10 IU/ml IL-2 and roughly 9.5 ug/ml peptides.

Clones were read by immunoSEQ multiplex PCR, and TCRdb kept only the in-frame ones, dropping some. The repertoire holds about 46,000 clones, with around 74% as singletons. Germline trimming cut 4 bases from V and 4 bases from J; bases unmatched to any gene: 19. Germline V CDR1 and CDR2: SGHRS, YFSETQ. The CDR3 is 19 residues long. As regards this clone: Its target is unknown.

Study results and limitations: Newly vaccine-induced clones made up most of the convalescents' post-vaccine spike-reactive clones. Marked clonal contraction of both clone types appeared late after vaccination.

Following 10 days of culture, CD4+ T cells were isolated. The TCR comes from a human donor who had a prior SARS-CoV-2 infection. V gene TRBV5-1 combines with J gene TRBJ2-1; 8 bases are a match to TRBD2. Sequencing was performed on CD4+ T cells from PBMCs cultured without peptide, taken before COVID-19 vaccination. CDR3 sequence reads: CASSLRLRAGVSSYNEQFF. Here the CDR3 DNA reads TGCGCCAGCAGCCTACGGTTGCGAGCGGGGGTGAGCTCATACAATGAGCAGTTCTTC.